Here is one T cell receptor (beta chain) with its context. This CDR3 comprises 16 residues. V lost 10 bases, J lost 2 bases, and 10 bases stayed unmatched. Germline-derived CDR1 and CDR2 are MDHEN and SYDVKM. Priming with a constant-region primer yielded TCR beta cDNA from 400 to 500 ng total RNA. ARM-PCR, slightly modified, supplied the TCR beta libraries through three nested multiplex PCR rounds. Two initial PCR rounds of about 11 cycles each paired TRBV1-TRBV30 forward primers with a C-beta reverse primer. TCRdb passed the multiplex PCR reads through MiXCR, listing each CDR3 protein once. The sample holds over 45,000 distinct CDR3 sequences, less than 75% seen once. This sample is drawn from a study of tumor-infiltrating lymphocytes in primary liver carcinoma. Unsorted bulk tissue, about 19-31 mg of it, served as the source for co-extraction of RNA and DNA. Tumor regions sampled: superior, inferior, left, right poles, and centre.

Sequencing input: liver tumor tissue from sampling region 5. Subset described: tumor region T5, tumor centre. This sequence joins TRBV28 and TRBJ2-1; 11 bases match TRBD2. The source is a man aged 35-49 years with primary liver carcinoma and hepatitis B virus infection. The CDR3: CAITRGLAGPYNEQFF. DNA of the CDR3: TGTGCCATCACCAGAGGACTAGCGGGCCCCTACAATGAGCAGTTCTTC.